This T cell receptor beta chain was obtained from a study of PD-1 blockade in mismatch repair-deficient tumors. Germline CDR1 is SGHNT and CDR2 is YENEEA. Trimming left V 1 base short and J 4 bases short, with 13 bases between. The CDR3 extends over 16 amino acids. Study outcomes and limitations: After pembrolizumab, tumor-resident clones rose rapidly, then generally contracted before radiologic responses.

Comments on this clone: Antigen unknown.

Profiled with immunoSEQ multiplex PCR; TCRdb holds only in-frame clones, not every one. The sample shows about 51,000 clones, roughly three quarters of them seen only once. The V and J genes are TRBV11-3 and TRBJ2-2; no clear D gene. This TCR was recovered from an adult with mismatch repair-deficient cancer. Source: peripheral blood, taken 4 weeks after starting pembrolizumab. Here the CDR3 DNA reads TGTGCCAGCAGCTTAGGACGGGCTAGTTTCACCGGGGAGCTGTTTTTT. Its protein is CASSLGRASFTGELFF.